This entry describes one TCR beta chain. Individuals drawn from 24 US areas were about 18 to 95 years old. The data are from a study of blood T cell repertoires in COVID-19. Turning to the study itself: Material from acute and convalescent COVID-19 was sourced from the United States, Italy and Spain. T cells, B-cell-depleted T cells, or PBMCs supplied cDNA or gDNA.

J lost 5 bases, V lost 8 bases, and 13 bases had no gene match. This CDR3 has 15 residues. Germline loops: CDR1 SNHLY, CDR2 FYNNEI. Some clones are missing from TCRdb's copy, which holds only in-frame ones; the method was immunoSEQ multiplex PCR. The sample contains around 280,000 clones, around 91% of which appear only once. The clonotype comes from a woman aged 18-30 years with acute COVID-19. The sequenced material came from PBMCs or T cells enriched from blood (not recorded which). V and J are TRBV2 and TRBJ2-5; TRBD2 matches 8 bases. CDR3 residues: CASSNPAGGRETQYF. CDR3 nucleotide sequence: TGTGCCAGCTCTAACCCCGCGGGAGGTCGGGAGACCCAGTACTTC.